This T cell receptor (beta chain) was found in a study of OX40 agonist ivuxolimab in advanced cancers. About the study as a whole: Ivuxolimab, which targeted the costimulatory receptor OX40 (CD134), was an agonistic, fully human IgG2 monoclonal antibody. Peripheral TCRbeta sequencing aimed to test whether ivuxolimab altered TCR sequence diversity and caused clonal T-cell expansion. Of the 50 to 55 patients in dose escalation, 19 had hepatocellular carcinoma, around 15 had melanoma, 9 had renal cell carcinoma and 9 had head and neck cancer. Patients were allowed to have had prior anti-PD-1, anti-PD-L1 or anti-CTLA-4 therapy, and around two fifths of the dose-escalation patients had been treated with checkpoint inhibitors. Partial responses were achieved by three dose-escalation patients, of whom one had hepatocellular carcinoma and two had cutaneous melanoma. The monotherapy dose-escalation portion (N ≈ 52 patients) of the phase I ivuxolimab trial is reported in the paper. In the dose-escalation cohort, roughly 82% of patients were male, and the mean age was approximately 60 years with a range of roughly 20 to 79. Intravenous ivuxolimab was administered to patients every 2 weeks at six dose levels: 0.01, 0.1, 0.3, 1.5, 3 and 10 mg/kg. What the authors observed across the whole study: Antigen specificity was not determined for the clonally expanded peripheral T cells. At doses of 0.1 to 3.0 mg/kg, clonal expansion of both CD4+ and CD8+ blood T cells was observed from baseline to week 6. In the 0.1-3.0 mg/kg groups, partial responders had among the lowest normalized peripheral clonal expansion, particularly in CD8+ T cells. After ivuxolimab, more expanded clones were found on average in CD8+ T cells than in CD4+ T cells. Low levels of normalized T-cell clonal expansion were also seen in some patients who did not respond.

For sequencing of the TCRbeta CDR3 region, genomic DNA was extracted from the sorted cells. TCRbeta CDR3 regions were sequenced using the immunoSEQ Assay. TCRdb holds this immuneACCESS table with in-frame rearrangements only. Some clones are missing; in checked studies, unresolved V genes explain under half, and the rest has no known cause. Counted in this sample were tens of thousands of clones; about 86% of them appeared once. The ten biggest clones cover about 13% of the sample. Patients with autoimmune disease history or receiving systemic immunosuppression were excluded from the trial. Peripheral blood for TCR sequencing was collected from all dose cohorts at baseline, on cycle 4 day 1, and on cycle 7 day 1. The samples were taken from a phase I, first-in-human, multicenter, open-label dose-escalation trial of ivuxolimab. Adults with locally advanced or metastatic melanoma, renal cell, hepatocellular, or head and neck squamous cell carcinoma were enrolled in the trial. Before TCR sequencing, CD4+ and CD8+ T cells were separately sorted from peripheral blood.

Notes on this clone: Its binding antigen is unknown. Base qualities are not at hand, and no much larger clone is one base apart.

CDR1 and CDR2 (LGHNA, YSLEER) derive from the germline V gene. At the junction V is shortened by 0 bases and J by 6 bases, with 9 bases in between. From its cysteine to its phenylalanine, the CDR3 spans 15 amino acids. The read is trimmed to its CDR3 DNA, 45 bases read in frame from base 1. This TCR was recovered from an adult with an advanced solid tumor such as melanoma, head and neck, liver or kidney cancer. The rearrangement combines TRBV4-3 with TRBJ1-6; too little of a D gene remains to name it. Here the sequenced sample was CD4+ or CD8+ T cells sorted from blood, taken in a trial of the OX40 agonist ivuxolimab. CDR3 loop: CASSQEKVFNSPLHF. The nucleotide sequence is TGCGCCAGCAGCCAAGAAAAGGTCTTTAATTCACCCCTCCACTTT.